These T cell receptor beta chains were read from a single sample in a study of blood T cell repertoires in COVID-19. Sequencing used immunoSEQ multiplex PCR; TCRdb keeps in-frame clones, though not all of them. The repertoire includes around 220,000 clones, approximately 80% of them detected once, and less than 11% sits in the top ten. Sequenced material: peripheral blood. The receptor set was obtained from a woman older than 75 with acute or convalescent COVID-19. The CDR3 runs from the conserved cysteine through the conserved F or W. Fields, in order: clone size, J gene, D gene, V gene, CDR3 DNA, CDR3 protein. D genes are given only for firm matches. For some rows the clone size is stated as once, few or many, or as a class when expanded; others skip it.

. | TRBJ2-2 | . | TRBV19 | TGTGCCAGTAGGATAAGCTGGACCGGGGAGCTGTTTTTT | CASRISWTGELFF
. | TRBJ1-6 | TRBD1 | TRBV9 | TGTGCCAGCAGCGTAGAGGAGGGGACAGTTAATTCACCCCTCCACTTT | CASSVEEGTVNSPLHF
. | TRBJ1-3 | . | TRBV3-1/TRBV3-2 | TGTGCCAGCAGCCAAGGGTCGCAGGGTGGGAACACCATATATTTT | CASSQGSQGGNTIYF
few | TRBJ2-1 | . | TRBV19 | TGTGCCTCCCGGGAATTCAATGAGCAGTTCTTC | CASREFNEQFF
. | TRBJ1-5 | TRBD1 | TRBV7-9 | TGTGCCAGCAGCCATTCGGACAGGGGAGGCCAGCCCCAGCATTTT | CASSHSDRGGQPQHF
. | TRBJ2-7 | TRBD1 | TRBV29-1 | TGCAGCGTTGAAGACCTCGGGACAGGGGGCATCGAGCAGTACTTC | CSVEDLGTGGIEQYF
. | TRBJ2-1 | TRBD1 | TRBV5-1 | TGCGCCAGCAGCTCCACCTGGAAGGGGGCATACAATGAGCAGTTCTTC | CASSSTWKGAYNEQFF
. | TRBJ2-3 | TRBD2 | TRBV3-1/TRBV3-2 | TGTGCCAGCAGCCAGGGTCTCCTCGGACTAGCGGGAGCAGCAGATACGCAGTATTTT | CASSQGLLGLAGAADTQYF
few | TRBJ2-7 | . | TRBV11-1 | TGTGCCAGCAGCCTAAACAGGGACTCCTACGAGCAGTACTTC | CASSLNRDSYEQYF
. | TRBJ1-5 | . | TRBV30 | TGTGCCTGGAGTGGCGGGAACGGCAATCAGCCCCAGCATTTT | CAWSGGNGNQPQHF
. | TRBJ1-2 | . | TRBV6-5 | TGTGCCAGCTTCAGGGGCGATGGCTACACCTTC | CASFRGDGYTF
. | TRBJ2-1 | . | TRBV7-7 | TGTGCTAGCAGCTTAGAGTGGGGGAGCGGGCTAAATGAGCAGTTCTTC | CASSLEWGSGLNEQFF
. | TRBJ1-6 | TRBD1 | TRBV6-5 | TGTGCCAGCACTGTGGACAGGGGGGATTCACCCCTCCACTTT | CASTVDRGDSPLHF
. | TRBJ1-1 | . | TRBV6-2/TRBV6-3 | TGTGCCAGCAGTTACTCCCTGGGAGCTGAAGCTTTCTTT | CASSYSLGAEAFF
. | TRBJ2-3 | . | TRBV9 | TGTGCCAGCAGCGTAGGGCGGGGGCCAGTTAAAGATACGCAGTATTTT | CASSVGRGPVKDTQYF
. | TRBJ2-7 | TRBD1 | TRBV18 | TGTGCCAGCTCACCCGGGACAGGGGATTTCTACGAGCAGTACTTC | CASSPGTGDFYEQYF
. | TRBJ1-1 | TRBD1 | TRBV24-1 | TGTGCCACCACCAGAACAGGGGGAACTGAAGCTTTCTTT | CATTRTGGTEAFF
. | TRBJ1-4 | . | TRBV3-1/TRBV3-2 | TGTGCCAGCAGCCAAGAGGCGGGCACTAATGAAAAACTGTTTTTT | CASSQEAGTNEKLFF
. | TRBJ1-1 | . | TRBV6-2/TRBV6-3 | TGTGCCAGCAGTTACCTCGGTCGGGATGTGAACACTGAAGCTTTCTTT | CASSYLGRDVNTEAFF
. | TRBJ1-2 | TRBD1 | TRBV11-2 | TGTGCCAGCAGCCCCCGCGGACAGGGGGCCGCCTCTAACCTCTATGGCTACACCTTC | CASSPRGQGAASNLYGYTF
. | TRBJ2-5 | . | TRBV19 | TGTGCCAGTAGTATAGCCCTCATGCAGGGGCTAGGAGAGACCCAGTACTTC | CASSIALMQGLGETQYF
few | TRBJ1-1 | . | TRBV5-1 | TGCGCCAGCAGCAAAGACAGCCGGAACACTGAAGCTTTCTTT | CASSKDSRNTEAFF
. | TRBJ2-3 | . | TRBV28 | TGTGCCAGCGAAGAGGGTCGAGGGTGGGGCACAGATACGCAGTATTTT | CASEEGRGWGTDTQYF
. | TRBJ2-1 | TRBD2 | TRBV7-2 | TGTGCCAGCAGCTTAGGTCCAGCGGGAGGGACGGGGAATGAGCAGTTCTTC | CASSLGPAGGTGNEQFF
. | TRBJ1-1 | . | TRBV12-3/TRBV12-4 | TGTGCCAGCAGTTTACTTGCACGGGCTGAAGCTTTCTTT | CASSLLARAEAFF
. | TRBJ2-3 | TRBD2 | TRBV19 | TGTGCCAGTAGTAAAGCGGGGGGAAGCACAGATACGCAGTATTTT | CASSKAGGSTDTQYF
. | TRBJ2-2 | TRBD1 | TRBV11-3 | TGTGCCAGCAGCCCTTATCGGACAGGGGGCGGCTCGAACACCGGGGAGCTGTTTTTT | CASSPYRTGGGSNTGELFF
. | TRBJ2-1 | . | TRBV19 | TGTGCCAGTAGTATGGGCAGCGCCTATCAGGGTGAGCAGTTCTTC | CASSMGSAYQGEQFF
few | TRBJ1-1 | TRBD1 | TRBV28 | TGTGCCACCTCTCCTCAGGGGGCGCGAAGCACTGAAGCTTTCTTT | CATSPQGARSTEAFF
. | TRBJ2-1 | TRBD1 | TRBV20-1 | TGCAGTGCTAACAGGGGGAATGAGCAGTTCTTC | CSANRGNEQFF
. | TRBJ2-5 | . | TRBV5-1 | TGCGCCAGCGTCTCGACAGGCGGCGATGAGACCCAGTACTTC | CASVSTGGDETQYF
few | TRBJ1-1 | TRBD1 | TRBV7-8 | TGTGCCAGCAGCGCTGGGACAGGAAACACTGAAGCTTTCTTT | CASSAGTGNTEAFF
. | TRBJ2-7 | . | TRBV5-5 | TGTGCCAGCAGCCGGGGGCGGGAGAGGTCCTACGAGCAGTACTTC | CASSRGRERSYEQYF
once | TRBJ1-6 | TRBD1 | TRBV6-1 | TGTGCCAGCAGTGAAGGACAGGGAAATCGAAATTCACCCCTCCACTTT | CASSEGQGNRNSPLHF
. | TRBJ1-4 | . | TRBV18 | TGTGCCAGCTCACCAGGGCAGCCGACAACTAATGAAAAACTGTTTTTT | CASSPGQPTTNEKLFF
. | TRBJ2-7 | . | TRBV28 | TGTGCCAGCACGCCGACGGGGGTGTATTACGAGCAGTACTTC | CASTPTGVYYEQYF
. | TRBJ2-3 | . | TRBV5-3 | TGTGCCAGAAGTAAGAGGACAGATACGCAGTATTTT | CARSKRTDTQYF
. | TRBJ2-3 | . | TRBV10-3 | TGTGCCATCAGATTTGGACGGGAGACAGATACGCAGTATTTT | CAIRFGRETDTQYF
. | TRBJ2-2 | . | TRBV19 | TGTGCCAGTAGCGCTCAGGGGGGAAGCACCGGGGAGCTGTTTTTT | CASSAQGGSTGELFF
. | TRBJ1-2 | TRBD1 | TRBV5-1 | TGCGCCAGCAGCCACGGACAGGGGGGCTATGGCTACACCTTC | CASSHGQGGYGYTF
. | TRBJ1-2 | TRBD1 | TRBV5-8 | TGTGCCAGCAGCTTCCCCGGGACAGGGGGCGGGTATGGCTACACCTTC | CASSFPGTGGGYGYTF
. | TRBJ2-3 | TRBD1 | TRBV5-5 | TGTGCCAGCAGGCCTACCGGGACAGGGATCACAGATACGCAGTATTTT | CASRPTGTGITDTQYF
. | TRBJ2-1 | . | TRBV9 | TGTGCCAGCAGCGTAGGGGGCGACTACAATGAGCAGTTCTTC | CASSVGGDYNEQFF
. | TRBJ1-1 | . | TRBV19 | TGTGCCAGTAGTATTCAGGAAACTGAAGCTTTCTTT | CASSIQETEAFF
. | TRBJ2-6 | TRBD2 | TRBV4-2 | TGTGCCAGCAGCCCTAGCGGGCCCAACTCTGGGGCCAACGTCCTGACTTTC | CASSPSGPNSGANVLTF
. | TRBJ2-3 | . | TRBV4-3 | TGCGCCAGCAGCCAAGACCCCCAGGCAGATACGCAGTATTTT | CASSQDPQADTQYF
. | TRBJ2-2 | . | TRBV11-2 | TGTGCCAGCAGCTTAGAGGCGGTCACCGGGGAGCTGTTTTTT | CASSLEAVTGELFF
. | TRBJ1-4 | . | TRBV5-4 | TGTGCCAGCAGCTTGGGGGGGGCAACTAATGAAAAACTGTTTTTT | CASSLGGATNEKLFF
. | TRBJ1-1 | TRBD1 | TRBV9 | TGTGCCAGCAGCGCGGGACAGGGAAGGACTGAAGCTTTCTTT | CASSAGQGRTEAFF
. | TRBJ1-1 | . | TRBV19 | TGTGCCAGTAGAGGGGGAGGGGGTCCAATGAACACTGAAGCTTTCTTT | CASRGGGGPMNTEAFF
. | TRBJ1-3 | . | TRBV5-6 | TGTGCCAGCAGCTTGGAGACAGGAGGAAACACCATATATTTT | CASSLETGGNTIYF
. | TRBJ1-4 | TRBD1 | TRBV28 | TGTGCCAGCAGTGCCCTGGGACAGCTTGAAAAACTGTTTTTT | CASSALGQLEKLFF
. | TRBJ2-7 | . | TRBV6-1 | TGTGCCAGCAGTGAAAGGACTGCTTCCTACGAGCAGTACTTC | CASSERTASYEQYF
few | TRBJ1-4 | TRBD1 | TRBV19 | TGTGCCAGTAGTATAGGGGACAGGGGATATGAAAAACTGTTTTTT | CASSIGDRGYEKLFF
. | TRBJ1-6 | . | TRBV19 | TGTGCCAGTACCCTCGACCACCGGGAACCGGGGAATTCACCCCTCCACTTT | CASTLDHREPGNSPLHF
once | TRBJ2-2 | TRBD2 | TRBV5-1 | TGCGCCAGCAGCTTGGTAGCTAGCGGGGGGAACACCGGGGAGCTGTTTTTT | CASSLVASGGNTGELFF
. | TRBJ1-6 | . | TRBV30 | TGTGCCTGGGCGAAGGGGATGAATTCACCCCTCCACTTT | CAWAKGMNSPLHF
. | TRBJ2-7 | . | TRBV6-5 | TGTGCCAGCGGCGGACAGCTGAGCTCCTACGAGCAGTACTTC | CASGGQLSSYEQYF
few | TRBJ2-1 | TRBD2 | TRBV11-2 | TGTGCCAGCAGTTCTGGACTAGCGGGAGTGGGAAATGAGCAGTTCTTC | CASSSGLAGVGNEQFF